Listed below are T cell receptor beta chains from one sample, sequenced in a study of blood T cell repertoires in COVID-19. Generated by immunoSEQ multiplex PCR, the TCRdb table keeps only in-frame clones and is missing some. The table has more than 150,000 clones, about three quarters seen once. The sequenced sample consisted of peripheral blood. These receptors were collected from an elderly woman with active or convalescent COVID-19. CDR3s include the opening cysteine and the closing phenylalanine or tryptophan. Each record gives: J gene, D gene, CDR3 length, V gene, clone size, CDR3 DNA, CDR3 protein. D genes are given only for firm matches. For some rows the clone size is stated as once, few or many, or as a class when expanded; others skip it.

TRBJ1-6 | NA | 19 | TRBV2 | once | TGTGCCAGCACCGCAACTACCCCGTCCTGGATCTCCTATAATTCACCCCTCCACTTT | CASTATTPSWISYNSPLHF
TRBJ1-2 | TRBD1 | 14 | TRBV7-8 | NA | TGTGCCAGCAGCTTAGAACGGACAGGGCAGGGCTACACCTTC | CASSLERTGQGYTF
TRBJ1-2 | NA | 14 | TRBV19 | NA | TGTGCCAGTAGTCCCCTGGACAGCCCAGGTGGCTACACCTTC | CASSPLDSPGGYTF
TRBJ2-5 | TRBD2 | 14 | TRBV15 | NA | TGTGCCACTCGAGGGAGGGACCACCAAGAGACCCAGTACTTC | CATRGRDHQETQYF
TRBJ1-6 | NA | 14 | TRBV9 | NA | TGTGCCAGCAGCGTAGGAGGGCAAAATTCACCCCTCCACTTT | CASSVGGQNSPLHF
TRBJ2-3 | TRBD2 | 16 | TRBV28 | NA | TGTGCCAGCAGTTTGGGGCTAGCGGGGGGGCCGGATACGCAGTATTTT | CASSLGLAGGPDTQYF
TRBJ1-4 | TRBD1 | 17 | TRBV30 | NA | TGTGCCTGGAGTTCCCCTTCATGGACAGGGGGTAGGAAAAAACTGTTTTTT | CAWSSPSWTGGRKKLFF
TRBJ2-3 | TRBD2 | 15 | TRBV11-3 | few | TGTGCCAGCAGCTTGGATGCGGGGGGGCTAGATACGCAGTATTTT | CASSLDAGGLDTQYF
TRBJ2-7 | TRBD2 | 18 | TRBV6-2/TRBV6-3 | NA | TGTGCCAGCACCCCCCTTTTTGGGCGGGGGGGCCACTCCTACGAGCAGTACTTC | CASTPLFGRGGHSYEQYF
TRBJ1-3 | NA | 13 | TRBV10-1 | NA | TGCGCCAGCAGCCAGGGGTACGGAAACACCATATATTTT | CASSQGYGNTIYF
TRBJ1-1 | TRBD1 | 14 | TRBV7-2 | NA | TGTGCCAGCGGGGACAGACTGGGGAACACTGAAGCTTTCTTT | CASGDRLGNTEAFF
TRBJ1-2 | NA | 13 | TRBV30 | NA | TGTGCCTGTCCACTGCGGGGGGTCGATGGCTACACCTTC | CACPLRGVDGYTF
TRBJ1-3 | TRBD1 | 16 | TRBV18 | NA | TGTGCCAGCTCATTCGGACAGGGAAGCTCTGGAAACACCATATATTTT | CASSFGQGSSGNTIYF
TRBJ1-1 | NA | 15 | TRBV28 | NA | TGTGCCAGCGACGGCCACAGGTTCTTGAACACTGAAGCTTTCTTT | CASDGHRFLNTEAFF
TRBJ1-1 | NA | 14 | TRBV3-1/TRBV3-2 | NA | TGTGCCAGCAGCCAAGTTGGAGGATACACTGAAGCTTTCTTT | CASSQVGGYTEAFF
TRBJ1-6 | NA | 16 | TRBV2 | NA | TGTGCCAGCAGCGCCTTGGGCGGGGCTCGGAGCTCACCCCTCCACTTT | CASSALGGARSSPLHF
TRBJ1-6 | TRBD1 | 15 | TRBV30 | NA | TGTGCCTGGAGTAACGTCGGACAGGGATTTTCACCCCTCCACTTT | CAWSNVGQGFSPLHF
TRBJ2-2 | NA | 19 | TRBV1 | few | TGCACCAGCAGCTCCAGAAACTCGCGGGGGGGCAGGACGGCCGGGGAGCTGTTTTTT | CTSSSRNSRGGRTAGELFF
TRBJ2-4 | NA | 15 | TRBV19 | few | TGTGCCAGTAGTGGGGGGTCTTCTATTAAAAACATTCAGTACTTC | CASSGGSSIKNIQYF
TRBJ1-2 | TRBD1 | 17 | TRBV4-3 | NA | TGCGCCAGCAGCCAACAATGGACAGGGAGGGTGGACTATGGCTACACCTTC | CASSQQWTGRVDYGYTF
TRBJ2-5 | NA | 13 | TRBV3-1/TRBV3-2 | few | TGTGCCAGCAGCCATCGGGGAGAAGAGACCCAGTACTTC | CASSHRGEETQYF
TRBJ1-4 | TRBD1 | 15 | TRBV5-5 | NA | TGTGCCAGCAGCTTGGTCGGGACAGGGGATGAAAAACTGTTTTTT | CASSLVGTGDEKLFF
TRBJ1-5 | NA | 17 | TRBV5-1 | NA | TGCGCCAGCAGCTTGGAGGGGACAAACTATAGCAATCAGCCCCAGCATTTT | CASSLEGTNYSNQPQHF
TRBJ1-4 | TRBD1 | 15 | TRBV28 | few | TGTGCCAGCAGTTCCCCGGGACAGTGGAATGAAAAACTGTTTTTT | CASSSPGQWNEKLFF
TRBJ1-1 | NA | 12 | TRBV6-2/TRBV6-3 | NA | TGTGTCAGCAGTCTAGGACAGACTGAAGCTTTCTTT | CVSSLGQTEAFF
TRBJ2-3 | NA | 15 | TRBV5-1 | NA | TGCGCCAGCAGCTTCATGCCAGGGGTTACAGATACGCAGTATTTT | CASSFMPGVTDTQYF
TRBJ2-7 | TRBD1 | 16 | TRBV28 | NA | TGTGCCAGCAGTCTCCGACAGGGTGGGGGTTGGAACGAGCAGTACTTC | CASSLRQGGGWNEQYF
TRBJ2-1 | NA | 11 | TRBV20-1 | NA | TGCAGTGCTAGAGCAGCGACTGAGCAGTTCTTC | CSARAATEQFF
TRBJ2-7 | NA | 15 | TRBV5-4 | few | TGTGCCAGCAGCTTTGGTGCGGGGGCATCCTACGAGCAGTACTTC | CASSFGAGASYEQYF
TRBJ1-2 | NA | 17 | TRBV21-1 | few | TGTGCCAGCAGCACCACCAACGGGGAGAATATTGTGTATGGCTACACCTTC | CASSTTNGENIVYGYTF
TRBJ2-3 | NA | 16 | TRBV5-4 | NA | TGTGCCAGCAGCTCCGAGGGTAGTAGATTCTGGGATACGCAGTATTTT | CASSSEGSRFWDTQYF
TRBJ2-5 | TRBD2 | 15 | TRBV6-1 | NA | TGTGCCAGCAGTGAAGCGCTGACTAGCGGAGAGACCCAGTACTTC | CASSEALTSGETQYF
TRBJ2-2 | TRBD1 | 14 | TRBV14 | NA | TGTGCCAGCAGCCGGGGACAGGTGGGCGGGGAGCTGTTTTTT | CASSRGQVGGELFF
TRBJ2-7 | TRBD1 | 15 | TRBV28 | NA | TGTGCCAGCAGTCCCGTGGACAGGGCTGTCTACGAGCAGTACTTC | CASSPVDRAVYEQYF
TRBJ2-1 | TRBD2 | 16 | TRBV18 | few | TGTGCCAGCTCGGCCTCTAGCGGGGGACCCACTAATGAGCAGTTCTTC | CASSASSGGPTNEQFF
TRBJ1-1 | NA | 12 | TRBV2 | NA | TGTGCCAGCAGTGTCAGGTACACTGAAGCTTTCTTT | CASSVRYTEAFF
TRBJ2-7 | TRBD2 | 15 | TRBV18 | NA | TGTGCCAGCTCACCACCAGCGGGGGGTCCGTACGAGCAGTACTTC | CASSPPAGGPYEQYF
TRBJ1-1 | NA | 14 | TRBV15 | NA | TGTGCCACCAGCAGAGATTTAGAAAACACTGAAGCTTTCTTT | CATSRDLENTEAFF
TRBJ2-2 | NA | 17 | TRBV7-8 | NA | TGTGCCAGCAGCCAAAATGTTGCCGGGGGAGGCACCGGGGAGCTGTTTTTT | CASSQNVAGGGTGELFF
TRBJ2-5 | NA | 13 | TRBV7-9 | NA | TGTGCCAGCAGCCCACCGGCGGCCGAGACCCAGTACTTC | CASSPPAAETQYF
TRBJ2-3 | TRBD2 | 13 | TRBV12-3/TRBV12-4 | few | TGTGCCAGCAGGAGGACTAGCGGGAATACGCAGTATTTT | CASRRTSGNTQYF
TRBJ2-3 | NA | 17 | TRBV3-1/TRBV3-2 | NA | TGTGCCAGCAGCCAAGCCCTCGGGACTCATCTCACAGATACGCAGTATTTT | CASSQALGTHLTDTQYF
TRBJ2-7 | TRBD1 | 14 | TRBV7-9 | NA | TGTGCCAGCAGCTCTCCGGGACAGGCCTACGAGCAGTACTTC | CASSSPGQAYEQYF
TRBJ1-2 | TRBD1 | 14 | TRBV6-5 | NA | TGTGCCAGCAGTTATTCGACAGGGGGCTATGGCTACACCTTC | CASSYSTGGYGYTF
TRBJ1-2 | NA | 11 | TRBV19 | NA | TGTGCCACCCAGGCTAACTATGGCTACACCTTC | CATQANYGYTF
TRBJ2-3 | NA | 14 | TRBV2 | NA | TGTGCCAGCAGATTTTACGGGGGCACAGATACGCAGTATTTT | CASRFYGGTDTQYF
TRBJ1-2 | TRBD1 | 13 | TRBV12-3/TRBV12-4 | NA | TGTGCCAGCAGTCCGATGGGACAGTATGGCTACACCTTC | CASSPMGQYGYTF
TRBJ2-5 | NA | 15 | TRBV15 | NA | TGTGCCACCAGCAGAGGCAAGAGGGATCAAGAGACCCAGTACTTC | CATSRGKRDQETQYF
TRBJ1-3 | NA | 15 | TRBV10-1 | few | TGCGCCAGCAGCTACGACAGATTTGGCGGAAACACCATATATTTT | CASSYDRFGGNTIYF